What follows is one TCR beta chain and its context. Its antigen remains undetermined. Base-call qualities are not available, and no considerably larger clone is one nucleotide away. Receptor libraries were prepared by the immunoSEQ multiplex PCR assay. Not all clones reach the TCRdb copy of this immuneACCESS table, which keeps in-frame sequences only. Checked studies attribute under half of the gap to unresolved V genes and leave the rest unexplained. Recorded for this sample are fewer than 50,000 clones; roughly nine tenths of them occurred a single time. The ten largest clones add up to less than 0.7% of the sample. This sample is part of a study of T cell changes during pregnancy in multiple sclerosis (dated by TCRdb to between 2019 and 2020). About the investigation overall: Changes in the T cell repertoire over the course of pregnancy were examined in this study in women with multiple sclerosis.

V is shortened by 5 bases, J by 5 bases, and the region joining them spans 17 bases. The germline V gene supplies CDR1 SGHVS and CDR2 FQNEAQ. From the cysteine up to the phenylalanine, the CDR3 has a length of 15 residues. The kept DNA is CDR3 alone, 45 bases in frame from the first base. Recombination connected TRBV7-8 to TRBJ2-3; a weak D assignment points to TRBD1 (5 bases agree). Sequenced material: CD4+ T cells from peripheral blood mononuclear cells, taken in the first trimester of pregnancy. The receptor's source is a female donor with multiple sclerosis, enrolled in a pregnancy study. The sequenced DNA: TGTGCCAGCAGCCTAGAATCAGGGTATGGAGATACGCAGTATTTT. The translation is CASSLESGYGDTQYF.